This TCR beta chain appears in the sequencing data of a study of cytomegalovirus exposure and HLA in healthy donors. The CDR3 runs to 15 residues. Germline CDR1 LGHNA, CDR2 YNFKEQ. Trimming at V came to 4 bases and at J to 3 bases, leaving 7 bases not matched to a gene. The PCR had 60 Vbeta and 13 Jbeta primers. The method was immunoSEQ multiplex PCR; TCRdb's version includes in-frame clones alone and lacks a portion of them. The sample lists hundreds of thousands of clones; approximately 70% were seen once. Whole-study findings and limits: In an earlier analysis, about 87% or about 30%: the productive usage of most TCR beta V segments. It was confirmed in vitro that three of the CMV-associated chains were specific for CMV antigens. Most TCR sequences were seen very rarely across donors, but some public TCRs occurred in many. Within a later analysis, the majority of CMV-associated TCR beta chains appeared HLA-restricted.

Details on this clone: The antigen is not known.

The V and J genes are TRBV4-2 and TRBJ2-5; 8 nucleotides align to TRBD1. This receptor was identified in a woman aged 25 to 45 in good health and CMV-seronegative. The sequenced material came from PBMCs. This CDR3 is CASSPAGGLEETQYF. The CDR3 region has the DNA TGTGCCAGCAGCCCGGCAGGGGGCTTGGAAGAGACCCAGTACTTC.